The 5 T cell receptor beta chains below come from one sample, sequenced in a study of T cells in Graves' hyperthyroidism and ophthalmopathy. Researchers took RNA transcripts and amplified the TCR beta CDR3 regions from them. First-round RT-PCR of the TCR CDR3 relied on the HTBI primer set. TCRdb processed the multiplex PCR reads anew with MiXCR; each CDR3 protein has one entry. Of approximately 620,000 distinct CDR3 sequences in the sample, approximately 13% were seen once. The sample consisted of blood. These receptors were taken from a woman aged 30 to 39 with Graves' hyperthyroidism that later progressed to Graves' ophthalmopathy.

This clonotype was counted at least ten times. The V call is TRBV19, the J call TRBJ1-2; TRBD1 is a possible D gene (5 bases). Germline CDR1 LNHDA, CDR2 SQIVND (reference sequence). V lost 5 bases to trimming and J lost 1 base, with 20 bases between them. This CDR3 region has 17 residues. The CDR3 here is CASSSGLSNSLNYGYTF. The CDR3, as DNA: TGTGCCAGTAGTTCGGGACTTTCTAACTCCCTTAACTATGGCTACACCTTC.

This clonotype was counted only a few times. This chain uses TRBV6-5 with TRBJ1-3, with a weak D call TRBD1 (5 bases). V dropped 0 bases and J dropped 3 bases, with 12 bases sitting between them. This CDR3 is built from 16 residues. The germline V gene has CDR1 MNHEY and CDR2 SVGAGI. CDR3 coding DNA: TGTGCCAGCAGTTACTCCCAGGGTTTGGGTGGAAACACCATATATTTT. Residues: CASSYSQGLGGNTIYF.

This clonotype has more than one count but fewer than ten. J is TRBJ2-7 and V is TRBV19; 8 positions match TRBD2. Germline assignment: CDR1 LNHDA and CDR2 SQIVND (reference sequence). The trim removed 5 bases at V and 7 bases at J, leaving 16 bases unmatched. The CDR3 totals 16 residues. CDR3 protein: CASSETRLAGPWEQYF. CDR3 bases: TGTGCCAGTAGTGAGACGAGGCTAGCGGGCCCATGGGAGCAGTACTTC.

This clonotype was seen at least ten times. This chain links TRBV28 with TRBJ1-5, with D tentatively TRBD1 (6 bases). Germline loops: CDR1 MDHEN, CDR2 SYDVKM. The CDR3 has 15 amino acids. The germline V and J ends were trimmed by 3 bases and 7 bases, with 16 bases remaining between them. The CDR3 DNA reads as TGTGCCAGCAGTTTCCCACAGGGTGAGGTACAGCCCCAGCATTTT. This encodes CASSFPQGEVQPQHF.

This clonotype was found a few times. The V gene is TRBV14, the J gene TRBJ1-1; D might be TRBD1 (5 bases). The germline CDR1 and CDR2 sequences are SGHDN and FVKESK. The CDR3 loop spans 16 amino acids. With 4 bases removed from V and 5 bases from J, the gap between germline ends came to 20 bases. The CDR3 DNA reads as TGTGCCAGCAGCCCCTTAGCCCGCGCCAGGGCAACTGAAGCTTTCTTT. Protein: CASSPLARARATEAFF.